This TCR beta chain was observed in a study of blood T cells in healthy people across ages. The authors ran a second PCR of about 7 to 12 cycles using a sample-barcoded 5' primer and a J-beta primer mix. MiXCR, run by TCRdb on the 5' RACE reads, gives a single entry per CDR3 protein. The table lists 1,300,000 or so distinct CDR3 sequences, around 59% of them singletons. Whole-study results and caveats: Researchers deemed the diversity estimates from one million T cells underestimates. Unknown donor CMV status possibly confounded expanded clonotype changes.

The CDR3 consists of 17 residues. Germline lookup yields CDR1 MGHDK and CDR2 SYGVNS. The J segment lost 0 bases and the V segment lost 2 bases, leaving 6 bases of the junction unmatched. There are a few counts of this clonotype. The antigen is undetermined. The genes are TRBV25-1 and TRBJ2-5, with TRBD2 matching over 10 bases. This receptor was taken from a man younger than 35 in good health. The source material was blood. The DNA of the CDR3 is TGTGCCAGCAGTGAACCGACTAGCGGGCCGTACCAAGAGACCCAGTACTTC. Protein sequence: CASSEPTSGPYQETQYF.